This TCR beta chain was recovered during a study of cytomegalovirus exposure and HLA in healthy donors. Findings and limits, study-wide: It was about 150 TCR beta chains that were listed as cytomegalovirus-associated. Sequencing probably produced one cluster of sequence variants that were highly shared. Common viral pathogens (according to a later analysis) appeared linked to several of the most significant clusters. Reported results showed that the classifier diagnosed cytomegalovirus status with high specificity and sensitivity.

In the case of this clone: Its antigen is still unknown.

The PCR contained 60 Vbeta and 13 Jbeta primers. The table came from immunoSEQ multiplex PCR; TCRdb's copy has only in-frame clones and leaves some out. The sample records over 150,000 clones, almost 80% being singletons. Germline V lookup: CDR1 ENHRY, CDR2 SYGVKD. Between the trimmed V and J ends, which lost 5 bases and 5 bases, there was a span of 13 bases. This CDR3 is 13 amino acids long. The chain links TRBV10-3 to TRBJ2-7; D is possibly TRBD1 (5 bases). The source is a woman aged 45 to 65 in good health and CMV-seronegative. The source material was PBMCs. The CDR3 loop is CAISPSQGNEQYF. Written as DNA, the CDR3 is TGTGCCATCAGTCCTTCCCAGGGTAACGAGCAGTACTTC.